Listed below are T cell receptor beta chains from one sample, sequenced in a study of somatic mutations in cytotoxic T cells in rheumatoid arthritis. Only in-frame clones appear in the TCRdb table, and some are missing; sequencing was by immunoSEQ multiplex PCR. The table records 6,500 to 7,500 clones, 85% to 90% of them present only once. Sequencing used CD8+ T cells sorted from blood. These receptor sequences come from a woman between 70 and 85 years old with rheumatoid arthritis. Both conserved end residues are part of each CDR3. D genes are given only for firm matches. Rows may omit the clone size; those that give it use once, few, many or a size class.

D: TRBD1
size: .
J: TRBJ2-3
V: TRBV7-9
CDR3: CASSHGGDRGDTQYF
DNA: TGTGCCAGCAGCCACGGGGGTGACAGGGGGGATACGCAGTATTTT

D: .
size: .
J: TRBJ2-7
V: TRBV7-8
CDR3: CASSLIEYEQYF
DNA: TGTGCCAGCAGCTTAATTGAGTACGAGCAGTACTTC

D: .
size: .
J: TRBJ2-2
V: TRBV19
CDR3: CVTRAGLYTGELFF
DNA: TGTGTTACGCGGGCGGGTCTTTACACCGGGGAGCTGTTTTTT

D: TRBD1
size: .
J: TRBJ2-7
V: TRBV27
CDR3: CASSEQGLTYEQYF
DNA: TGTGCCAGCAGTGAACAGGGGTTAACCTACGAGCAGTACTTC

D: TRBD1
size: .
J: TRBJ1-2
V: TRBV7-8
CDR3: CASSLAAGGGYGYTF
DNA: TGTGCCAGCAGCTTAGCGGCAGGGGGTGGGTATGGCTACACCTTC

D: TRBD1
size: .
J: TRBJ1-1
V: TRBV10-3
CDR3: CAISDRDRGLEGTEAFF
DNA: TGTGCCATCAGTGATCGGGACAGGGGGCTGGAGGGGACTGAAGCTTTCTTT

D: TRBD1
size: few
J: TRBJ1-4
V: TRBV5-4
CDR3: CASSRDRGDEKLFF
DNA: TGTGCCAGCAGCAGGGACAGGGGGGATGAAAAACTGTTTTTT

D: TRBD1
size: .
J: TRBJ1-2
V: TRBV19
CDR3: CASSIPGTAGGYTF
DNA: TGTGCCAGTAGTATCCCCGGGACAGCTGGCGGCTACACCTTC

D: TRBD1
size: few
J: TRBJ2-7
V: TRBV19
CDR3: CASSVSTGGGYEQYF
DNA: TGTGCCAGTAGTGTCTCGACAGGGGGCGGATACGAGCAGTACTTC

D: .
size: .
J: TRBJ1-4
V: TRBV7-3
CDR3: CASSPGTGEKLFF
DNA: TGTGCCAGCAGCCCCGGGACTGGGGAAAAACTGTTTTTT

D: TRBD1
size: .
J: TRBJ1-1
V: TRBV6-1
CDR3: CASSEAGDREAFF
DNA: TGTGCCAGCAGTGAAGCTGGGGACAGAGAAGCTTTCTTT

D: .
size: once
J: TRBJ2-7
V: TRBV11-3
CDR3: CASSFSSEPAYEQYF
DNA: TGTGCCAGCAGCTTTAGCTCGGAACCGGCCTACGAGCAGTACTTC

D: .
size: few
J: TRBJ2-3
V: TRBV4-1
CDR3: CASSQLDSTDTQYF
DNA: TGCGCCAGCAGCCAGTTAGATTCTACGGATACGCAGTATTTT

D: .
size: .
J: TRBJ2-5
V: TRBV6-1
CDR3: CASSEGPVQETQYF
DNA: TGTGCCAGCAGTGAAGGGCCAGTACAAGAGACCCAGTACTTC

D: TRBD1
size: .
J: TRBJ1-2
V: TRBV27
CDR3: CASKAGTGARNYGYTF
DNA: TGTGCCAGCAAAGCAGGGACAGGGGCGCGGAACTATGGCTACACCTTC

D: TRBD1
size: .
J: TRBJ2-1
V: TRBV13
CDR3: CASSAPGTGVGNEQFF
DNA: TGTGCCAGCAGCGCCCCCGGGACAGGGGTTGGGAATGAGCAGTTCTTC

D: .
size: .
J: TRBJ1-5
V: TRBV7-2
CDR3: CASSGPGGSNQPQHF
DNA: TGTGCCAGCAGCGGCCCGGGTGGTAGCAATCAGCCCCAGCATTTT

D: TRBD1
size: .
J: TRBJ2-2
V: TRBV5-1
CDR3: CASSLRQGGNTGELFF
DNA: TGCGCCAGCAGCTTAAGACAGGGGGGAAACACCGGGGAGCTGTTTTTT